This T cell receptor (beta chain) appears in the sequencing data of a study of response to subunit inactivated influenza vaccine. Findings of the study overall: New T cells are recruited in small numbers by each seasonal influenza vaccination, according to the authors' suggestion.

TCRdb called the RT-PCR reads again in MiXCR, with one record for every CDR3 protein. This repertoire shows about 540,000 distinct CDR3 sequences, 14% found once; its top ten account for around 10%. To note about this clonotype: Its cognate antigen is unknown.

The germline V gene encodes CDR1 SGHTA and CDR2 FQGNSA. CDR3 length: 14 amino acids. With 5 bases clipped from V and 9 bases from J, the junction kept 10 bases outside the gene matches. The sequencing here drew on PBMCs from blood, taken 12 days after vaccination. The chain recombines TRBV7-2 with TRBJ2-1, with 7 bases identical to TRBD2. This TCR was recovered from a man aged 50-59 years who received an inactivated influenza vaccine. This CDR3 reads CASSLTSRSGEQFF. CDR3 nucleotides: TGTGCCAGCAGCCTGACTAGCAGGTCCGGTGAGCAGTTCTTC. The variable domain in full, with the rest retrieved from reference TRBV7-2 and TRBJ2-1, is GAGVSQSPSNKVTEKGKDVELRCDPISGHTALYWYRQSLGQGLEFLIYFQGNSAPDKSGLPSDRFSAERTGGSVSTLTIQRTQQEDSAVYLCASSLTSRSGEQFFGPGTRLTVL.